This T cell receptor beta chain was profiled in a study of metastatic and nonmetastatic thyroid tumors. In the study overall: Across peripheral blood and tumor or nodule tissue samples taken from malignant and benign thyroid patients, the repertoires were compared with one another.

This clone was observed a handful of times. As yet, its antigen is unknown. In the original workflow: Clinicopathological groups supplied CDR3 differences that were used to build a distant-metastasis classifier for papillary thyroid cancer. MiXCR re-clonotyped the PCR reads for TCRdb. TCRdb, rather than the study authors, made the V and J calls. This sample carries about 23,000 clones, around 28% of them seen once, and the ten largest clones take about a sixth. The CDR3 is 15 residues long. The V segment lost 8 bases and the J segment 4 bases; nucleotides outside the gene matches: 12. All patients were treatment-naive before thyroid surgery. Findings and caveats of the study: As reported, TCR beta diversity in blood and tumor was significantly higher in malignant thyroid tumors than in benign nodules.

Specimen: blood. The receptor was isolated from a male donor with papillary thyroid cancer or a benign thyroid nodule (not recorded which). Some clones in this sample may be carry-over from other donors' samples. The chain recombines TRBV12-3 or TRBV12-4 with TRBJ2-3, with TRBD1 identical over 7 bases. The CDR3 DNA follows: TGTGCCAGCGCCCCAGCGTTACAGGGGTCAGATACGCAGTATTTT. It codes for CASAPALQGSDTQYF.